The rows below give T cell receptor beta chains drawn from one sample of a study of blood T cells in healthy people across ages. TCRdb used MiXCR to reprocess the 5' RACE reads, holding one entry per CDR3 protein. The table lists about 760,000 distinct CDR3 sequences, approximately 25% of them singletons. This sample was shared with a second study, whose subject was T cells of mothers and their children.

Sequencing was carried out using blood. These TCRs come from a boy aged 10-17 years in good health. The CDR3 runs from the conserved cysteine through the conserved F or W. Fields, in order: J gene, clone size, D gene, V gene, CDR3 DNA, CDR3 protein. The D gene is left open where the match is weak. Clone sizes are given selectively: once, few, many, or a class where the clone is expanded.

TRBJ2-2 few NA TRBV7-2 TGTGCCAGCAGCTTAGTCGGTAGCGTGAACACCGGGGAGCTGTTTTTT CASSLVGSVNTGELFF
TRBJ2-7 few TRBD1 TRBV3-1 TGTGCCAGCAGCCTACGGACAGGGGCGGCGTACGAGCAGTACTTC CASSLRTGAAYEQYF
TRBJ2-7 NA TRBD2 TRBV7-6 TGTGCCAGCAGCGCCACCCTAGCGGGAGGCGAGCAGTACTTC CASSATLAGGEQYF
TRBJ2-5 few TRBD2 TRBV29-1 TGCAGCGTCGGTCCCAGGCTAGCGGGACGAGAGACCCAGTACTTC CSVGPRLAGRETQYF
TRBJ2-2 few TRBD1 TRBV28 TGTGCCAGCAGTTCCCCCTCCGGACAGGGGACCGGGGAGCTGTTTTTT CASSSPSGQGTGELFF
TRBJ1-4 NA NA TRBV20-1 TGCAGTGCTAGGGAGGGGCTTGAGGAAAAACTGTTTTTT CSAREGLEEKLFF
TRBJ2-1 NA TRBD2 TRBV9 TGTGCCAGCAGCGTAGTCGCGGGAGCGGGTAATGAGCAGTTCTTC CASSVVAGAGNEQFF
TRBJ2-3 few TRBD1 TRBV20-1 TGCAGTGCTAATGGACAGGGAAGGTTGGATACGCAGTATTTT CSANGQGRLDTQYF
TRBJ2-5 NA NA TRBV4-3 TGCGCCAGCAGCCCTTCGGGGGTGCTCCAAGAGACCCAGTACTTC CASSPSGVLQETQYF
TRBJ2-3 few NA TRBV6-5 TGTGCCAGCAGTTACCCCGGGCGGGGAAGTACGCAGTATTTT CASSYPGRGSTQYF
TRBJ2-6 few NA TRBV21-1 TGTGCCAGCAGCAAGCGGGGAGCCACGGCGGGGGCCAACGTCCTGACTTTC CASSKRGATAGANVLTF
TRBJ2-7 few NA TRBV29-1 TGCAGCGCCCGGGGGACCTACTCCTACGAGCAGTACTTC CSARGTYSYEQYF
TRBJ2-7 NA TRBD2 TRBV5-1 TGCACCAGCAGTCCTTCTCAGGGACTATTCTCCTACGAGCAGTACTTC CTSSPSQGLFSYEQYF
TRBJ2-1 NA TRBD1 TRBV12-3/TRBV12-4 TGTGCCAGCAGATGGGACAGGGGGGGTCCCAATGAGCAGTTCTTC CASRWDRGGPNEQFF
TRBJ1-6 few TRBD1 TRBV12-3/TRBV12-4 TGTGCCAGCAGCCGAGCAGGGGGCTATTCACCCCTCCACTTT CASSRAGGYSPLHF
TRBJ2-6 NA TRBD1 TRBV12-5 TGTGCTAGTGGTTTGGGAACAGGGGGAACTGGGGCCAACGTCCTGACTTTC CASGLGTGGTGANVLTF
TRBJ2-3 few NA TRBV15 TGTGCCACCAGCAGAGAGAGGATCTTCACAGATACGCAGTATTTT CATSRERIFTDTQYF
TRBJ2-5 NA TRBD2 TRBV7-9 TGTGCCAGCAGTTTAGGAGGGGAGGGGACCCAGTACTTC CASSLGGEGTQYF
TRBJ2-5 many TRBD2 TRBV9 TGTGCCAGCAGCCCTAGCGGGAAAGAGACCCAGTACTTC CASSPSGKETQYF
TRBJ2-1 few NA TRBV29-1 TGCAGCGTTGCCCGGCAGGGTGCTTACAATGAGCAGTTCTTC CSVARQGAYNEQFF
TRBJ2-2 NA NA TRBV2 TGTGCCAGCAGTCGTCAGGGGACCGAGAACACCGGGGAGCTGTTTTTT CASSRQGTENTGELFF
TRBJ2-2 NA NA TRBV12-3/TRBV12-4 TGTGCCAGCAGACCCTCGTACAGGAACACCGGGGAGCTGTTTTTT CASRPSYRNTGELFF
TRBJ2-4 NA NA TRBV7-9 TGTGCCAGCAGCTTAGCGACCGGGACGAGCGCGTTAGCCAAAAACATTCAGTACTTC CASSLATGTSALAKNIQYF
TRBJ2-7 NA NA TRBV7-9 TGTGCCAGCAGCTTAGCTGATTGGGTTCGGGAGCAGTACTTC CASSLADWVREQYF